This T cell receptor beta chain came from a study of identifying expanded T cells in peripheral blood. Healthy donors had no documented immune events, such as infections, while sampled. Broader study findings: About 1.2 clones differed between technical replicates, versus roughly 16 and 20 over time. Variance in clone template counts between two-week samples significantly increased with total template count across all healthy donors.

Using immunoSEQ multiplex PCR, the repertoire was profiled, and TCRdb retains in-frame clones only, with some absent. The sample consists of about 78,000 clones, roughly four fifths of them appearing once. Trimming removed 5 bases from V and 1 base from J, with 17 bases in between. The CDR3 sequence is 16 residues long. Germline V gene sequence: CDR1 MDHEN, CDR2 SYDVKM. For this clone: Its antigen is unidentified.

The sequence derives from a person aged 18-69 years in good health. This chain connects TRBV28 to TRBJ2-5; possibly TRBD1 or TRBD2 for D (5 bases each). Sequenced input: blood. The CDR3 loop is CASSQERGPPQETQYF. In nucleotides, the CDR3 is TGTGCCAGCAGTCAAGAGAGGGGACCGCCCCAAGAGACCCAGTACTTC.